The rows below give T cell receptor beta chains drawn from one sample of a study of blood T cell repertoires in COVID-19. Sequenced by immunoSEQ multiplex PCR; TCRdb stores in-frame clones only, minus some. The table has 130,000 or so clones, 65% to 85% seen once. The sample was peripheral blood. The source of these receptors is a woman aged 80 or older with acute or convalescent COVID-19. Each CDR3 is given with its conserved first and last residue. D genes are given only for firm matches. Part of the rows lack a size; the others show once, few, many or a class for expanded clones.

v_call: TRBV7-8; d_call: TRBD1; clone_size: NA; j_call: TRBJ2-3; cdr3_aa: CASSLGSTGGYTDTQYF; cdr3_nt: TGTGCCAGCAGCTTAGGAAGTACAGGGGGCTACACAGATACGCAGTATTTT
v_call: TRBV19; d_call: TRBD2; clone_size: once; j_call: TRBJ2-3; cdr3_aa: CASMVAGASTDTQYF; cdr3_nt: TGTGCCAGTATGGTAGCGGGGGCCAGCACAGATACGCAGTATTTT
v_call: TRBV27; d_call: NA; clone_size: few; j_call: TRBJ2-1; cdr3_aa: CASSFRTYNEQFF; cdr3_nt: TGTGCCAGCAGTTTCCGGACTTACAATGAGCAGTTCTTC
v_call: TRBV7-2; d_call: NA; clone_size: once; j_call: TRBJ1-5; cdr3_aa: CASSHTGTGNQPQHF; cdr3_nt: TGTGCCAGCAGCCATACAGGAACCGGGAATCAGCCCCAGCATTTT
v_call: TRBV5-1; d_call: TRBD2; clone_size: NA; j_call: TRBJ2-3; cdr3_aa: CASSLAGASGRDTQYF; cdr3_nt: TGCGCCAGCAGCTTGGCCGGGGCTAGCGGGAGGGATACGCAGTATTTT
v_call: TRBV6-2/TRBV6-3; d_call: TRBD1; clone_size: NA; j_call: TRBJ2-5; cdr3_aa: CASSSGQGTQETQYF; cdr3_nt: TGTGCCAGCAGTTCCGGACAGGGGACGCAAGAGACCCAGTACTTC
v_call: TRBV7-2; d_call: TRBD2; clone_size: NA; j_call: TRBJ2-3; cdr3_aa: CASSLGRGAGRGSTDTQYF; cdr3_nt: TGTGCCAGCAGCTTAGGTCGGGGAGCGGGGAGGGGTAGCACAGATACGCAGTATTTT
v_call: TRBV11-2; d_call: TRBD1; clone_size: NA; j_call: TRBJ1-1; cdr3_aa: CASSTGTGHTEAFF; cdr3_nt: TGTGCCAGCAGCACCGGGACAGGGCACACTGAAGCTTTCTTT
v_call: TRBV6-2/TRBV6-3; d_call: NA; clone_size: NA; j_call: TRBJ1-6; cdr3_aa: CASSTQQDSPLHF; cdr3_nt: TGTGCCAGCAGTACCCAGCAGGATTCACCCCTCCACTTT
v_call: TRBV10-1; d_call: TRBD2; clone_size: NA; j_call: TRBJ2-3; cdr3_aa: CASSVGLAVGDTQYF; cdr3_nt: TGCGCCAGCAGTGTGGGACTAGCCGTGGGGGATACGCAGTATTTT
v_call: TRBV5-1; d_call: TRBD1; clone_size: NA; j_call: TRBJ1-4; cdr3_aa: CASSPPEGAGGEKLFF; cdr3_nt: TGCGCCAGCAGCCCCCCCGAGGGGGCCGGAGGTGAAAAACTGTTTTTT
v_call: TRBV19; d_call: TRBD1; clone_size: NA; j_call: TRBJ1-5; cdr3_aa: CASSIGSRGRISNQPQHF; cdr3_nt: TGTGCCAGTAGTATAGGGTCCAGGGGGCGTATTAGCAATCAGCCCCAGCATTTT
v_call: TRBV5-4; d_call: NA; clone_size: NA; j_call: TRBJ2-5; cdr3_aa: CASSQLGGRQVQETQYF; cdr3_nt: TGTGCCAGCAGCCAGCTTGGGGGACGACAGGTCCAAGAGACCCAGTACTTC
v_call: TRBV5-4; d_call: TRBD2; clone_size: NA; j_call: TRBJ2-7; cdr3_aa: CASSWGLARNEQYF; cdr3_nt: TGTGCCAGCAGCTGGGGACTAGCGAGGAACGAGCAGTACTTC
v_call: TRBV11-2; d_call: TRBD2; clone_size: NA; j_call: TRBJ2-6; cdr3_aa: CASSRLTSTSSGANVLTF; cdr3_nt: TGTGCCAGCAGCAGATTGACTAGCACCAGCTCTGGGGCCAACGTCCTGACTTTC
v_call: TRBV5-6; d_call: NA; clone_size: NA; j_call: TRBJ1-4; cdr3_aa: CASSSNQGANEKLFF; cdr3_nt: TGTGCCAGCAGCTCGAATCAGGGTGCTAATGAAAAACTGTTTTTT
v_call: TRBV12-3/TRBV12-4; d_call: NA; clone_size: once; j_call: TRBJ1-2; cdr3_aa: CASSLRLTYGYTF; cdr3_nt: TGTGCCAGCAGTTTAAGACTGACTTATGGCTACACCTTC
v_call: TRBV19; d_call: TRBD1; clone_size: NA; j_call: TRBJ2-3; cdr3_aa: CASSNPRGRDTQYF; cdr3_nt: TGTGCCAGTAGCAACCCCAGGGGGCGAGATACGCAGTATTTT
v_call: TRBV9; d_call: TRBD1; clone_size: few; j_call: TRBJ2-2; cdr3_aa: CASSPGQGGTGELFF; cdr3_nt: TGTGCCAGCAGCCCGGGACAGGGCGGGACCGGGGAGCTGTTTTTT
v_call: TRBV29-1; d_call: NA; clone_size: NA; j_call: TRBJ1-2; cdr3_aa: CSVVRDSNYGYTF; cdr3_nt: TGCAGCGTTGTGAGGGACTCTAACTATGGCTACACCTTC
v_call: TRBV7-2; d_call: NA; clone_size: NA; j_call: TRBJ1-1; cdr3_aa: CASSPRGPSGTEAFF; cdr3_nt: TGTGCCAGCAGCCCAAGAGGCCCCTCCGGGACTGAAGCTTTCTTT
v_call: TRBV6-4; d_call: NA; clone_size: few; j_call: TRBJ2-2; cdr3_aa: CATRTVANTGELFF; cdr3_nt: TGTGCCACCCGGACAGTGGCGAACACCGGGGAGCTGTTTTTT
v_call: TRBV27; d_call: TRBD1; clone_size: NA; j_call: TRBJ2-7; cdr3_aa: CASSSPRGLAYEQYF; cdr3_nt: TGTGCCAGCAGTTCTCCCAGGGGGTTAGCCTACGAGCAGTACTTC
v_call: TRBV18; d_call: NA; clone_size: NA; j_call: TRBJ2-2; cdr3_aa: CASSPQGTRPGELFF; cdr3_nt: TGTGCCAGCTCACCACAGGGGACAAGGCCCGGGGAGCTGTTTTTT
v_call: TRBV4-1; d_call: NA; clone_size: NA; j_call: TRBJ1-4; cdr3_aa: CASSPRDRTTNEKLFF; cdr3_nt: TGCGCCAGCAGTCCGCGCGACAGGACAACTAATGAAAAACTGTTTTTT
v_call: TRBV5-1; d_call: NA; clone_size: NA; j_call: TRBJ1-2; cdr3_aa: CASGSENGYGYTF; cdr3_nt: TGCGCCAGCGGTTCGGAGAACGGGTATGGCTACACCTTC
v_call: TRBV19; d_call: NA; clone_size: NA; j_call: TRBJ1-2; cdr3_aa: CASSIPLRRTLTNYGYTF; cdr3_nt: TGTGCCAGTAGTATCCCCCTAAGACGGACTCTAACTAACTATGGCTACACCTTC
v_call: TRBV6-5; d_call: NA; clone_size: few; j_call: TRBJ1-6; cdr3_aa: CASSYPADRGSPLHF; cdr3_nt: TGTGCCAGCAGTTACCCAGCGGACAGAGGTTCACCCCTCCACTTT
v_call: TRBV29-1; d_call: TRBD1; clone_size: NA; j_call: TRBJ1-1; cdr3_aa: CSVQGQANTEAFF; cdr3_nt: TGCAGCGTCCAAGGACAGGCTAACACTGAAGCTTTCTTT
v_call: TRBV5-1; d_call: NA; clone_size: NA; j_call: TRBJ1-1; cdr3_aa: CASSLGAGDYTEAFF; cdr3_nt: TGCGCCAGCAGCTTGGGAGCGGGAGACTACACTGAAGCTTTCTTT
v_call: TRBV7-9; d_call: NA; clone_size: NA; j_call: TRBJ1-4; cdr3_aa: CASSLGTGLLTEKLFF; cdr3_nt: TGTGCCAGCAGCTTAGGCACAGGGCTCCTGACCGAAAAACTGTTTTTT
v_call: TRBV7-2; d_call: NA; clone_size: once; j_call: TRBJ2-7; cdr3_aa: CASSRIRGEQYF; cdr3_nt: TGTGCCAGCAGCCGGATCCGAGGGGAGCAGTACTTC
v_call: TRBV6-5; d_call: NA; clone_size: NA; j_call: TRBJ1-4; cdr3_aa: CATRSAGSNEKLFF; cdr3_nt: TGTGCCACCAGGTCGGCAGGTTCTAATGAAAAACTGTTTTTT
v_call: TRBV7-2; d_call: TRBD1; clone_size: NA; j_call: TRBJ1-6; cdr3_aa: CASSLAPTGGRSPLHF; cdr3_nt: TGTGCCAGCAGCTTAGCGCCGACAGGGGGCCGGTCACCCCTCCACTTT
v_call: TRBV2; d_call: TRBD2; clone_size: NA; j_call: TRBJ2-1; cdr3_aa: CASHSGSSYNEQFF; cdr3_nt: TGTGCCAGCCACAGCGGGAGCTCCTACAATGAGCAGTTCTTC
v_call: TRBV20-1; d_call: NA; clone_size: once; j_call: TRBJ2-1; cdr3_aa: CSASGENEQFF; cdr3_nt: TGCAGTGCTAGCGGGGAGAATGAGCAGTTCTTC
v_call: TRBV18; d_call: NA; clone_size: NA; j_call: TRBJ2-3; cdr3_aa: CASSPGQLITDTQYF; cdr3_nt: TGTGCCAGCTCACCCGGACAGCTTATCACAGATACGCAGTATTTT
v_call: TRBV24-1; d_call: TRBD2; clone_size: NA; j_call: TRBJ2-3; cdr3_aa: CATSDSRLAGQTDTQYF; cdr3_nt: TGTGCCACCAGTGATTCCCGACTAGCGGGACAAACAGATACGCAGTATTTT
v_call: TRBV9; d_call: NA; clone_size: once; j_call: TRBJ2-3; cdr3_aa: CASSVVGAFSTDTQYF; cdr3_nt: TGTGCCAGCAGCGTAGTGGGGGCCTTTAGCACAGATACGCAGTATTTT
v_call: TRBV24-1; d_call: NA; clone_size: NA; j_call: TRBJ1-1; cdr3_aa: CATSDLQGRAFF; cdr3_nt: TGTGCCACCAGTGATTTGCAGGGGCGAGCTTTCTTT
v_call: TRBV19; d_call: NA; clone_size: NA; j_call: TRBJ1-5; cdr3_aa: CASSIGTEYQPQHF; cdr3_nt: TGTGCCAGTAGTATAGGGACAGAGTATCAGCCCCAGCATTTT